This T cell receptor beta chain was documented in a study of T-cell memory formation after mild COVID-19 (dated by TCRdb to about 2021). Study-level background: TCR sequence clusters from the two donors were found to be largely donor specific. Two young, previously healthy adult volunteers made up the cohort, one male and one female. In a couple of donors, T-cell clones that expanded and contracted after mild COVID-19 were tracked by sequencing TCRalpha and TCRbeta repertoires over time. On the study overall, not on this receptor specifically: The detection of some responding clones in pre-infection memory suggests that pre-existing cross-reactive memory T cells joined the SARS-CoV-2 response. SARS-CoV-2 specificity was not confirmed for the second-wave clones peaking on day 37. Only two mild cases were covered by the study, and larger cohorts that include severe cases with pre-infection samples were considered necessary. Contracting CD4+ clones appeared mostly in the CM and EM memory subsets, whereas CD8+ clones were enriched in EMRA. Clones that contracted from day 15 to 85 showed balanced CD4/CD8 phenotypes, whereas a second wave of clones that expanded from day 15 to 37 leaned towards CD4+.

This clonotype was observed at least ten times. Its antigen specificity is not known. Per-base qualities were not stored, and no clone one base away is much larger. Sequencing relied on an Illumina NovaSeq 6000. cDNA libraries for TCRalpha and TCRbeta were prepared by 5'RACE using constant-segment primers, with sample barcodes and unique molecular identifiers added. Trizol reagent was used to extract RNA from every sample. The libraries were amplified in two PCR steps, and the second step added a second sample barcode and Illumina TruSeq adapters. Sequencing of the libraries was done on an Illumina NovaSeq, producing 2 x 150 bp paired-end reads. The authors processed their data as follows. Reads were demultiplexed and collapsed into UMI-guided consensus sequences with migec v1.2.7. With mixcr v2.1.11, UMI consensuses were aligned to TRA and TRB V and J templates and assembled into clonotypes. A clonotype was counted as expanded or contracted only when both edgeR and NoisET called the clonotype significant, with the noise models trained on biological replicates. edgeR calls used a false discovery rate-adjusted p below 0.01 and a log2 fold-change threshold of 1. As an exploratory analysis of dynamics, max-normalized trajectories of the 1000 most abundant clonotypes were examined by PCA with hierarchical clustering. Separately sequenced CD4+ and CD8+ repertoires were used to assign the CD4 or CD8 phenotype of responding clones. TCRdb reran the public reads through fastp at Q25 and MiXCR, keeping productive beta chains. Identical CDR3 proteins give one entry, which carries the most common genes and DNA. TCRdb's processing, not the authors', yielded these V and J calls. The sample table contains more than 300,000 distinct CDR3 sequences; only one count was recorded for roughly 15% of them. The ten top clones hold over 20% of the sample.

Taken from the germline V gene, the CDR1 and CDR2 loops are SQVTM and ANQGSEA. Compared with germline, V lacks 6 bases and J lacks 5 bases; bases without a gene match: 6. The CDR3 starts with the cysteine, ends with the phenylalanine, and has 12 residues. The only DNA kept is the CDR3, 36 bases in frame from the first base. Ficoll-Paque density gradient centrifugation was used to isolate PBMCs. The receptor was derived from a man aged 18-30 years who had mild COVID-19 (a few samples of this study predate the infection). The sample titles of this study are shuffled in the database, so cell type and time point are left out; the donor was told from shared clones. Sequences were obtained from PBMCs or a T cell subset sorted from them (not recorded which). Rearrangement joined TRBV29-1 to TRBJ2-5; TRBD1 agrees with 7 junctional bases. The CDR3 here reads CSVGKGAETQYF. In nucleotides, the sequence is TGCAGCGTCGGGAAGGGGGCCGAGACCCAGTACTTC.